This T cell receptor beta chain appears in the sequencing data of a study of blood T cell repertoires in COVID-19. Background on the study: Sites across the United States, Italy and Spain contributed samples from acute and convalescent COVID-19. The analysed material was cDNA or gDNA that came from T cells, B-cell-depleted T cells, or PBMCs.

Clinical histories supplied by participants themselves formed the basis of cohort assignment. CDR1 and CDR2 from the germline V gene are SGHDT and YYEEEE. V dropped 7 bases and J dropped 6 bases, with 22 bases sitting between them. This CDR3 has 15 amino acids. In the authors' methods: Amplifying reference gene primers gave estimates of nucleated cell counts. Clones were read by immunoSEQ multiplex PCR, and TCRdb kept only the in-frame ones, dropping some. That table furnishes V, J and clone size, whereas the DNA furnished D and trimming. The sample holds roughly 190,000 clones, 84% seen once. The chain links TRBV5-6 to TRBJ1-2; no reliable D call. Sequencing used PBMCs or T cells enriched from blood (not recorded which). This receptor was identified in a woman younger than 45 who had been exposed to COVID-19. The CDR3 reads CASVPFDSGWDGYTF. DNA for the CDR3: TGTGCCAGCGTCCCCTTTGATTCCGGGTGGGATGGCTACACCTTC.